The 32 T cell receptor beta chains listed next were all sequenced from one sample in a study of blood T cell repertoires in COVID-19. Clones were read by immunoSEQ multiplex PCR, and TCRdb kept only the in-frame ones, dropping some. The sample shows approximately 160,000 clones, more than 80% of them seen only once. The sequencing sample was made of peripheral blood. The receptors were gathered from a woman aged 60 to 75 with COVID-19, enrolled during active disease.

The rearrangement uses TRBV7-8 and TRBJ1-1; tentatively, D is TRBD1 (6 bases). The V end lost 5 bases, the J end lost 5 bases, and 12 bases lay between the germline ends. Germline assignment: CDR1 SGHVS and CDR2 FQNEAQ. The CDR3 extends over 13 amino acids. The CDR3 loop is CASSGTGWTEAFF. CDR3 DNA: TGTGCCAGCAGCGGTACAGGGTGGACTGAAGCTTTCTTT.

The CDR3 loop reads CGGAADTGELFF. As DNA, the CDR3 is TGTGGAGGCGCAGCGGACACCGGGGAGCTGTTTTTT. The rearrangement joins TRBV12-3 or TRBV12-4 to TRBJ2-2; the D gene is possibly TRBD2 (5 bases). This CDR3 region has 12 residues.

This chain uses TRBV6-5 with TRBJ1-3, with 9 bases identical to TRBD1. Germline V gene lookup returns CDR1 MNHEY and CDR2 SVGAGI. The CDR3 consists of 15 residues. The V segment lost 6 bases and the J segment 0 bases; nucleotides outside the gene matches: 3. DNA of the CDR3: TGTGCCAGCAGCAAGGACAGGGGCTCTGGAAACACCATATATTTT. Protein: CASSKDRGSGNTIYF.

The chain recombines TRBV6-1 with TRBJ1-5, with D perhaps matching TRBD1 (6 bases). Trimming shortened V by 3 bases and J by 3 bases, and 6 bases separated the two germline ends. The CDR3 length is 13 residues. Germline assignment: CDR1 MNHNS and CDR2 SASEGT. CDR3 sequence: CASSEGANQPQHF. In DNA, the CDR3 is TGTGCCAGCAGTGAGGGGGCCAATCAGCCCCAGCATTTT.

This chain uses TRBV12-3 or TRBV12-4 with TRBJ2-7; 7 bases map to TRBD2. J lost 3 bases, V lost 5 bases, and 4 bases had no gene match. This CDR3 contains 13 residues. The chain's CDR3 is CASSPASGYEQYF. The CDR3 DNA reads as TGTGCCAGCAGTCCGGCTAGCGGCTACGAGCAGTACTTC.

The chain recombines TRBV7-3 with TRBJ2-7, with 7 positions matching TRBD1. Per germline, CDR1 SGHTA and CDR2 FQGTGA. J was trimmed by 2 bases and V by 4 bases; bases with no gene match: 11. The CDR3 consists of 16 residues. The CDR3 loop reads CASSCLRDRIAYEQYF. The CDR3 coding sequence is TGTGCCAGCAGCTGTCTCCGGGACAGAATAGCCTACGAGCAGTACTTC.

V is TRBV29-1 and J is TRBJ1-1; D is unresolved. This CDR3 region has 13 residues. Germline V CDR1 and CDR2: SQVTM, ANQGSEA. Trimming left V 4 bases short and J 5 bases short, with 14 bases between. The DNA of the CDR3 is TGCAGCGTTGCCAGACCTAGAGGGACTGAAGCTTTCTTT. The encoded protein is CSVARPRGTEAFF. Based on the CDR3 plus reference TRBV29-1 and TRBJ1-1, the full variable domain is SAVISQKPSRDICQRGTSLTIQCQVDSQVTMMFWYRQQPGQSLTLIATANQGSEATYESGFVIDKFPISRPNLTFSTLTVSNMSPEDSSIYLCSVARPRGTEAFFGQGTRLTVV.

This chain links TRBV18 with TRBJ2-1; possibly TRBD2 for D (5 bases). Trimming removed 2 bases at V and 6 bases at J, with 8 bases between. CDR1 is KGHSH, CDR2 LQKENI, per germline. The CDR3 runs to 13 residues. This chain's CDR3 is CASSPEGINEQFF. Written as DNA, the CDR3 is TGTGCCAGCTCACCAGAGGGCATCAATGAGCAGTTCTTC.

The chain joins TRBV25-1 to TRBJ1-5; D unclear. This CDR3 has 15 residues. The V end lost 3 bases, the J end lost 3 bases, and 12 bases lay between the germline ends. Per the germline V gene, CDR1 is MGHDK and CDR2 is SYGVNS. CDR3 coding DNA: TGTGCCAGCAGTGAGCACGGGATGAACAATCAGCCCCAGCATTTT. Its protein is CASSEHGMNNQPQHF.

The DNA of the CDR3 is TGTGCCAGCGGGACGACAGGGTCCCTCTATGGCTACACCTTC. Protein sequence: CASGTTGSLYGYTF. This chain links TRBV6-5 with TRBJ1-2; 7 nucleotides line up with TRBD1. In germline, CDR1 is MNHEY, CDR2 SVGAGI. Trimming removed 8 bases from V and 4 bases from J; junction bases left unmatched: 10. The CDR3 covers 14 residues.

The chain employs TRBV7-8 and TRBJ1-1, with D uncertain. Trimming pared 3 bases from V and 4 bases from J, leaving 12 bases between. Per the germline V gene, CDR1 is SGHVS and CDR2 is FQNEAQ. The CDR3 consists of 14 residues. The DNA of the CDR3 is TGTGCCAGCAGCTTTCGTGCGGTCGGCACTGAAGCTTTCTTT. As protein: CASSFRAVGTEAFF.

As regards this clone: One end of the junction is discordant with germline, which a read error may explain. The CDR3 spells CASSPGGGGTIF. The CDR3 DNA follows: TGTGCCAGCAGCCCTGGCGGGGGGGGGACCATCTTC. This chain joins TRBV12-3 or TRBV12-4 and TRBJ1-2; the D gene is possibly TRBD1 (5 bases). This CDR3 has 12 residues.

The chain couples TRBV7-2 to TRBJ1-2; D remains ambiguous. The V and J ends lost 1 base and 4 bases respectively, with 10 bases between them. CDR1 and CDR2 from the germline V gene are SGHTA and FQGNSA. The CDR3 loop spans 14 amino acids. Written as DNA, the CDR3 is TGTGCCAGCAGCTTAGAGGTCAGAGGCTATGGCTACACCTTC. Protein sequence: CASSLEVRGYGYTF.

In its sample, this clone was seen once. This chain joins TRBV18 and TRBJ1-1; no clear D. The length of the CDR3 is 13 residues. Germline CDR1 KGHSH, CDR2 LQKENI. V was cut by 0 bases and J by 5 bases, with 7 bases left in between. DNA of the CDR3: TGTGCCAGCTCACCACCGCATCGGACTGAAGCTTTCTTT. Protein: CASSPPHRTEAFF.

The chain couples TRBV19 to TRBJ2-1; D not resolved. Germline V CDR1 and CDR2: LNHDA, SQIVND (reference sequence). This CDR3 is 15 amino acids long. Trimming shortened V by 4 bases and J by 2 bases, and 12 bases separated the two germline ends. This CDR3 reads CASSKKIPTYNEQFF. In DNA, the CDR3 is TGTGCCAGTAGTAAAAAGATACCTACCTACAATGAGCAGTTCTTC.

The chain recombines TRBV9 with TRBJ1-3; weak D call: TRBD1 (5 bases). V shed 3 bases and J shed 0 bases, with 19 bases lying between them. This CDR3 comprises 18 residues. Germline assignment: CDR1 SGDLS and CDR2 YYNGEE. CDR3 nucleotides: TGTGCCAGCAGCGAATCTCCGGGTCGGGGGACCTCTGGAAACACCATATATTTT. Translation gives CASSESPGRGTSGNTIYF.

The rearrangement uses TRBV7-9 and TRBJ1-6, with D possibly matching TRBD1 (6 bases). Germline CDR1 reads SEHNR; CDR2 reads FQNEAQ (reference sequence). The CDR3 covers 17 residues. With 4 bases removed from V and 0 bases from J, the gap between germline ends came to 13 bases. The CDR3 sequence: CASSSPGTSSYNSPLHF. As DNA, the CDR3 is TGTGCCAGCAGCTCGCCCGGGACAAGCTCCTATAATTCACCCCTCCACTTT.

V gene TRBV5-4 combines with J gene TRBJ2-5; 11 bases map to TRBD1. Germline values: CDR1 SGHNT, CDR2 YYREEE (reference sequence). V lost 6 bases, J lost 2 bases, and 3 bases stayed unmatched. This CDR3 comprises 14 residues. The CDR3 spells CASTWDRGQETQYF. The CDR3 nucleotides read TGTGCCAGCACGTGGGACAGGGGGCAAGAGACCCAGTACTTC. Looking up the rest from reference TRBV5-4 and TRBJ2-5 gives the full variable domain: ETGVTQSPTHLIKTRGQQVTLRCSSQSGHNTVSWYQQALGQGPQFIFQYYREEENGRGNFPPRFSGLQFPNYSSELNVNALELDDSALYLCASTWDRGQETQYFGPGTRLLVL.

This rearrangement joins TRBV5-6 to TRBJ2-1; tentative D call: TRBD2 (6 bases). Germline CDR1 and CDR2: SGHDT and YYEEEE. The CDR3 length is 16 residues. V shed 4 bases and J shed 8 bases, with 22 bases lying between them. CDR3 residues: CASSVPSELISDEQFF. The CDR3, as DNA: TGTGCCAGCAGCGTTCCTAGCGAGCTTATATCCGATGAGCAGTTCTTC.

The chain couples TRBV9 to TRBJ2-2, with 9 bases aligning to TRBD1. Germline V lookup: CDR1 SGDLS, CDR2 YYNGEE. The CDR3 loop spans 15 amino acids. J gave up 6 bases and V 2 bases, and 5 bases lay outside the gene matches. In DNA, the CDR3 is TGTGCCAGCAGCGTTCTACAGGGGGCCGCCGGGGAGCTGTTTTTT. Translated, it gives CASSVLQGAAGELFF.

On this clone itself: One end of the junction is discordant with germline, which a read error may explain. The CDR3 here is CSSGGAGNTIYF. CDR3 sequence (DNA): TGCTCCAGCGGGGGGGCTGGAAACACCATATATTTT. V usage is TRBV10-3 and J usage is TRBJ1-3; D may be TRBD1 (5 bases). The length of the CDR3 is 12 residues. Germline CDR1 reads ENHRY; CDR2 reads SYGVKD.

V and J are TRBV4-2 and TRBJ1-2; D unresolved. Trimming left V 4 bases short and J 4 bases short, with 10 bases between. CDR3 length: 13 residues. Looked up from germline, CDR1 is LGHNA and CDR2 is YNFKEQ. CDR3 sequence: CASSRDGIYGYTF. The DNA for the CDR3 is TGTGCCAGCAGCCGAGACGGGATCTATGGCTACACCTTC.

This chain connects TRBV6-2 or TRBV6-3 to TRBJ2-3, with TRBD2 matching over 7 bases. Germline CDR1 and CDR2: MNHEY and SVGEGT. Losses at the gene ends were 2 bases for V and 2 bases for J; bases not matched to a gene: 4. This CDR3 spans 15 amino acids. CDR3: CASSYLGGNTDTQYF. The CDR3 coding sequence is TGTGCCAGCAGTTACCTCGGGGGGAACACAGATACGCAGTATTTT.

The chain uses TRBV28 and TRBJ1-2; no clear D. The CDR3 spans 16 residues. Germline V gene data show CDR1 as MDHEN and CDR2 as SYDVKM. Trimming took 3 bases from V and 8 from J, leaving 22 bases between them. The CDR3 nucleotides are TGTGCCAGCAGTTTCTCTAGCATCGTCCCACATTCGGGCTACACCTTC. Its translation is CASSFSSIVPHSGYTF.

V usage is TRBV6-5 and J usage is TRBJ1-2; unclear D gene. Germline V gene lookup returns CDR1 MNHEY and CDR2 SVGAGI. The CDR3 is 14 amino acids. Trimming cost V 9 bases and J 3 bases, with 17 bases left between them. The CDR3 DNA sequence: TGTGCCAGTGGGCCGGCCCCCGCTGACTATGGCTACACCTTC. Protein sequence: CASGPAPADYGYTF.

J is TRBJ1-3 and V is TRBV19; no reliable D call. The CDR3 covers 16 residues. Trimming stripped 3 bases from V and 0 bases from J, with 12 bases between. The germline V gene has CDR1 LNHDA and CDR2 SQIVND (reference sequence). The CDR3 protein is CASSMKRGSSGNTIYF. In DNA, the CDR3 is TGTGCCAGTAGTATGAAGAGAGGGAGCTCTGGAAACACCATATATTTT. Filled out from reference TRBV19 and TRBJ1-3, the complete variable domain reads DGGITQSPKYLFRKEGQNVTLSCEQNLNHDAMYWYRQDPGQGLRLIYYSQIVNDFQKGDIAEGYSVSREKKESFPLTVTSAQKNPTAFYLCASSMKRGSSGNTIYFGEGSWLTVV.

V usage is TRBV19 and J usage is TRBJ2-6; a weak D match, TRBD1 (7 bases). Deletions cut 11 bases from V and 0 bases from J, with 17 bases between. This CDR3 has 16 residues. The V gene's germline CDR1 is LNHDA and CDR2 SQIVND (reference sequence). This CDR3 reads CAVAGQPHSGANVLTF. Here the CDR3 DNA reads TGTGCCGTGGCGGGACAGCCCCACTCTGGGGCCAACGTCCTGACTTTC.

The chain uses TRBV11-2 and TRBJ1-1, with D perhaps TRBD1 (5 bases). Germline V gives CDR1 SGHAT, CDR2 FQNNGV. V dropped 5 bases and J dropped 4 bases, with 20 bases sitting between them. The CDR3 loop spans 16 amino acids. CDR3 protein: CASSTMGGYLGTEAFF. As DNA, the CDR3 is TGTGCCAGCAGCACCATGGGGGGTTACTTGGGCACTGAAGCTTTCTTT.

This clone showed up just once. V usage is TRBV14 and J usage is TRBJ1-1, with D hard to call. Trimming cost V 3 bases and J 11 bases, with 13 bases left between them. CDR3 size: 12 residues. Germline CDR1 SGHDN, CDR2 FVKESK. The CDR3 loop reads CASSQAGWEAFF. Here the CDR3 DNA reads TGTGCCAGCAGCCAGGCAGGTTGGGAGGCTTTCTTT. Together with reference TRBV14 and TRBJ1-1, the CDR3 gives the full variable domain: EAGVTQFPSHSVIEKGQTVTLRCDPISGHDNLYWYRRVMGKEIKFLLHFVKESKQDESGMPNNRFLAERTGGTYSTLKVQPAELEDSGVYFCASSQAGWEAFFGQGTRLTVV.

The V call is TRBV9, the J call TRBJ1-6; perhaps TRBD1 as D (6 bases). Per germline, CDR1 SGDLS and CDR2 YYNGEE. The CDR3 contains 16 residues. Deletions cut 0 bases from V and 7 bases from J, with 14 bases between. CDR3 coding DNA: TGTGCCAGCAGCGTAGGTGGTGGACAGACGAATTCACCCCTCCACTTT. Translated, it gives CASSVGGGQTNSPLHF.

This chain uses TRBV5-6 with TRBJ1-2; 8 bases fit TRBD1. CDR1 is SGHDT and CDR2 is YYEEEE in the germline V gene. The CDR3 extends over 13 amino acids. J gave up 10 bases and V 1 base, and 6 bases lay outside the gene matches. CDR3 loop: CASSLRRGLPYTF. CDR3 nucleotide sequence: TGTGCCAGCAGCTTGCGCAGGGGGCTTCCCTACACCTTC. Full variable domain (remainder filled in from reference TRBV5-6 and TRBJ1-2): DAGVTQSPTHLIKTRGQQVTLRCSPKSGHDTVSWYQQALGQGPQFIFQYYEEEERQRGNFPDRFSGHQFPNYSSELNVNALLLGDSALYLCASSLRRGLPYTFGSGTRLTVV.

The chain carries TRBV11-2 and TRBJ1-5; TRBD1 might be the D (6 bases). Trimming pared 5 bases from V and 2 bases from J, leaving 13 bases between. This CDR3 has 15 residues. Germline values: CDR1 SGHAT, CDR2 FQNNGV. CDR3: CASSQGHFGNQPQHF. The DNA of the CDR3 is TGTGCCAGCAGCCAGGGACATTTCGGCAATCAGCCCCAGCATTTT.